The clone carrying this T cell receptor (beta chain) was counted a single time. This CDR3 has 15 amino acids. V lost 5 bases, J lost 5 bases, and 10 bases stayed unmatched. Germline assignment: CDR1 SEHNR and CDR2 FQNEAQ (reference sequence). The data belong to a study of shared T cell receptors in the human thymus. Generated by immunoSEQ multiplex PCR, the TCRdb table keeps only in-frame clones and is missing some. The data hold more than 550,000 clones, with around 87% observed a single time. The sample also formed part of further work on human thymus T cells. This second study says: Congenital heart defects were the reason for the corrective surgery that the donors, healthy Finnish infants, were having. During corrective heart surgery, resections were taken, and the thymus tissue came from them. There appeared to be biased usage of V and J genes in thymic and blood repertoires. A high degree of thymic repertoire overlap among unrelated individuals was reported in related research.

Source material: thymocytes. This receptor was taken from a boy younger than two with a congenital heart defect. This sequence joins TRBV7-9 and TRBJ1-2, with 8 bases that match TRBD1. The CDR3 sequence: CASSPDREYLYGYTF. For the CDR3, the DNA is TGTGCCAGCAGCCCGGACAGGGAGTATCTATATGGCTACACCTTC.